This T cell receptor (beta chain) was identified during a study of OX40 agonist ivuxolimab in advanced cancers. Looking at the study overall: Patients treated during dose escalation were battling hepatocellular carcinoma, melanoma, renal cell or head and neck cancer. The study's findings and limits: In CD8+ T cells, expanded clones were on average more numerous than in CD4+. What antigens the expanded peripheral T cells recognized was never established.

Patients who had autoimmune disease history or got systemic immunosuppression were left out. Regarding this clone: The antigen is undetermined.

J was trimmed by 3 bases and V by 2 bases; bases with no gene match: 4. Germline lookup yields CDR1 MNHEY and CDR2 SVGAGI. The length of the CDR3 is 15 residues. Assay used: immunoSEQ multiplex PCR; TCRdb lists only in-frame clones, some missing. This sample yields about 37,000 clones, of which more than 85% are seen a single time; around a fifth belongs to the top ten. The origin of this receptor is an adult with an advanced solid tumor such as melanoma, head and neck, liver or kidney cancer. The starting material was CD4+ or CD8+ T cells sorted from blood, obtained in a trial of the OX40 agonist ivuxolimab. The rearrangement links TRBV6-5 to TRBJ2-5; TRBD2 matches 9 bases. The CDR3 region is CASSYGLAGKETQYF. CDR3 DNA: TGTGCCAGCAGTTACGGGCTAGCGGGGAAAGAGACCCAGTACTTC.